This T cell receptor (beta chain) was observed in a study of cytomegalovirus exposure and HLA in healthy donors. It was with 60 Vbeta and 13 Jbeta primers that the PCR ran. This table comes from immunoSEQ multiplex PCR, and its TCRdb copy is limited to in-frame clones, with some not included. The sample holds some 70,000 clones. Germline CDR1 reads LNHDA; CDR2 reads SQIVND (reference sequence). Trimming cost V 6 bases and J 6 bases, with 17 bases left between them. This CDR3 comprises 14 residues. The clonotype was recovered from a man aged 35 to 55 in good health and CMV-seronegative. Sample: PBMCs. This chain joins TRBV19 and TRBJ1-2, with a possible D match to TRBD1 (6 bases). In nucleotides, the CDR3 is TGTGCCAGTAGAGACTCCGGGACACTGAATGGCTACACCTTC. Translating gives CASRDSGTLNGYTF. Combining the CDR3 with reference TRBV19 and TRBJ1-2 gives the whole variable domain DGGITQSPKYLFRKEGQNVTLSCEQNLNHDAMYWYRQDPGQGLRLIYYSQIVNDFQKGDIAEGYSVSREKKESFPLTVTSAQKNPTAFYLCASRDSGTLNGYTFGSGTRLTVV.